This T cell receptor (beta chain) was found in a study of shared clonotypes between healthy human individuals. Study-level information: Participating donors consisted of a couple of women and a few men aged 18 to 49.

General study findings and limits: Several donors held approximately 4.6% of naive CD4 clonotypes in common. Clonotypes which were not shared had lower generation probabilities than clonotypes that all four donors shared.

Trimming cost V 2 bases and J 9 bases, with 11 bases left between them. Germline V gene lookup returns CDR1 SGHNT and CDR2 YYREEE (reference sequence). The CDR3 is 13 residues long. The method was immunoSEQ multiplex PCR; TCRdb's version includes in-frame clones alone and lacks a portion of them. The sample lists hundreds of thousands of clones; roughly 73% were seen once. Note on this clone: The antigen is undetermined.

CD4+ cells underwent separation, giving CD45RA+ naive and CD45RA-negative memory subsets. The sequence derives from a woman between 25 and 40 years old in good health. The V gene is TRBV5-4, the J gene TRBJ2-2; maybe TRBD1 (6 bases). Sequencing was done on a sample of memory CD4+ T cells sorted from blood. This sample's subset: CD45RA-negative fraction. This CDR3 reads CASSLVGARELFF. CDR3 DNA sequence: TGTGCCAGCAGCTTAGTGGGGGCCCGGGAGCTGTTTTTT.